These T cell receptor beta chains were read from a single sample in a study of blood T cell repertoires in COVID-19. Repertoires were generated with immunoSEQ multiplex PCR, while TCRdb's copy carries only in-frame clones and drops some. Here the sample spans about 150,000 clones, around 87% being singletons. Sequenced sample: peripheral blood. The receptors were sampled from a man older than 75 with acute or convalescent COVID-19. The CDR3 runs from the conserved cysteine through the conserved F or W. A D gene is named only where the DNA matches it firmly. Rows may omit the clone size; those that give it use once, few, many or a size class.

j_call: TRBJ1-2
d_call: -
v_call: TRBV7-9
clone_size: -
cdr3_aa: CASSLALDGPYGGYTF
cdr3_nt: TGTGCCAGCAGCTTAGCTCTAGACGGTCCCTATGGTGGCTACACCTTC

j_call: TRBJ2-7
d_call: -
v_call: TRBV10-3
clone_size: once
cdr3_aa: CAISDPLKSSYEQYF
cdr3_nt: TGTGCCATCAGTGATCCCCTCAAGAGCTCCTACGAGCAGTACTTC

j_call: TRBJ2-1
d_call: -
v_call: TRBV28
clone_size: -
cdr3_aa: CASSPLNEQFF
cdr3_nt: TGTGCCAGCAGTCCCCTCAATGAGCAGTTCTTC

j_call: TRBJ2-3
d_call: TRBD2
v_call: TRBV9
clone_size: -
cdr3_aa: CASSLTSGTSTDTQYF
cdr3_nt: TGTGCCAGCAGTCTGACTAGCGGCACTAGCACAGATACGCAGTATTTT

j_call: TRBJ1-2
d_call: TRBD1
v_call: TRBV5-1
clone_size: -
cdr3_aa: CASSSHTGGTSYGYTF
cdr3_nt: TGCGCCAGCAGCAGTCATACAGGGGGCACGTCGTATGGCTACACCTTC

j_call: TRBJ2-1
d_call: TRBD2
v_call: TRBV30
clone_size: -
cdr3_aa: CAWSVIAGGPREQFF
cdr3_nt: TGTGCCTGGAGTGTCATAGCGGGAGGGCCTCGTGAGCAGTTCTTC

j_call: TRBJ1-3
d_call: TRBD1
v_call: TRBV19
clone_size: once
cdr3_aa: CASSIPGGSGNTIYF
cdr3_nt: TGTGCCAGTAGTATCCCAGGGGGCTCTGGAAACACCATATATTTT

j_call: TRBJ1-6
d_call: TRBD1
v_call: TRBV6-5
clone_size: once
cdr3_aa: CASSRQGNSPLHF
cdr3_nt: TGTGCCAGCAGTCGACAGGGGAATTCACCCCTCCACTTT

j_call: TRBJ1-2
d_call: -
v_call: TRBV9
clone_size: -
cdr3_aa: CASSPRQDNYGYTF
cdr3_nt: TGTGCCAGCAGCCCACGACAGGATAACTATGGCTACACCTTC

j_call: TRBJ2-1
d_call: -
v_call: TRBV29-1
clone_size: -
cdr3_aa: CSVDAGLYNEQFF
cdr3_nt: TGCAGCGTTGATGCAGGACTCTACAATGAGCAGTTCTTC

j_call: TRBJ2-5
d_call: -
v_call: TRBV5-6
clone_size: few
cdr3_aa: CASSPTASGQETQYF
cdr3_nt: TGTGCCAGCAGCCCCACTGCCTCCGGCCAAGAGACCCAGTACTTC

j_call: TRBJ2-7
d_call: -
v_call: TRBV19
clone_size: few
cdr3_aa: CASSPGPPRPYEQYF
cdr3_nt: TGTGCCAGTAGTCCAGGGCCCCCTCGACCTTACGAGCAGTACTTC

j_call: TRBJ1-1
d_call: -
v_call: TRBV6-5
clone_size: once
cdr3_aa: CASRLQGGNTEAFF
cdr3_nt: TGTGCCAGCAGACTACAGGGTGGGAACACTGAAGCTTTCTTT

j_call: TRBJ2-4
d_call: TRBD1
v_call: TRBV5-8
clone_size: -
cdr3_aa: CASSLPGQGSIQYF
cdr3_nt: TGTGCCAGCAGCCTCCCGGGACAGGGGAGCATTCAGTACTTC

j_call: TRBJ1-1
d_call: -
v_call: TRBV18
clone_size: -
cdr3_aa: CASNAEMNTEAFF
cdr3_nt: TGTGCCAGCAACGCGGAAATGAACACTGAAGCTTTCTTT

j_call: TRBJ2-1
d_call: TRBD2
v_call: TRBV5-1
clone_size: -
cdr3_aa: CASSRGGAGYNEQFF
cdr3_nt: TGCGCCAGCAGCCGCGGGGGGGCCGGCTACAATGAGCAGTTCTTC

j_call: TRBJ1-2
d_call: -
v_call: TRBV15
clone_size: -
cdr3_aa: CATSRDRVSGYTF
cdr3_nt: TGTGCCACCAGCAGAGATCGGGTTTCGGGCTACACCTTC

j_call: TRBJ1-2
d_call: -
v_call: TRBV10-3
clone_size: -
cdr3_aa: CAIRAAPNYGYTF
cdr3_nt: TGTGCCATCAGGGCGGCCCCTAACTATGGCTACACCTTC

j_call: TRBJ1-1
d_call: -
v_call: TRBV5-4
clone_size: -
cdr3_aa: CASSSNRETEAFF
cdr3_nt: TGTGCCAGCAGCTCCAATCGGGAGACTGAAGCTTTCTTT

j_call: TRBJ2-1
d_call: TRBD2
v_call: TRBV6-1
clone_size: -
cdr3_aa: CASSEGYKWTSGGAYEQFF
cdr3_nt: TGTGCCAGCAGTGAAGGGTACAAGTGGACTAGCGGGGGGGCGTATGAGCAGTTCTTC

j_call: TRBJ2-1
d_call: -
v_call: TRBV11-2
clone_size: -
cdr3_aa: CASSLGGDSYNEQFF
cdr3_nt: TGTGCCAGCAGCTTAGGCGGGGACTCCTACAATGAGCAGTTCTTC

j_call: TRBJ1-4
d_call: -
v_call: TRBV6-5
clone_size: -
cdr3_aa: CASQLVGASNEKLFF
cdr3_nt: TGTGCCAGCCAACTCGTTGGGGCCTCTAATGAAAAACTGTTTTTT

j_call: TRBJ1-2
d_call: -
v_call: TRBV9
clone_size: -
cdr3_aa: CASRNHRPPGVRCYTF
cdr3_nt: TGTGCCAGCAGAAACCATAGGCCCCCAGGGGTGAGATGCTACACCTTC

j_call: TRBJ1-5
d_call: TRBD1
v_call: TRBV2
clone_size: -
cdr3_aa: CASSPQGVSNQPQHF
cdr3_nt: TGTGCCAGCAGCCCACAGGGGGTTAGCAATCAGCCCCAGCATTTT

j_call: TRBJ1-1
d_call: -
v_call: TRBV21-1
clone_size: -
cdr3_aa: CASSRTELNTEAFF
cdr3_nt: TGTGCCAGCAGCAGAACAGAGCTAAACACTGAAGCTTTCTTT

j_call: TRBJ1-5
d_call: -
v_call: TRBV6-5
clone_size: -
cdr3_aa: CASSYGVRGQPQHF
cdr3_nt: TGTGCCAGCAGTTACGGGGTGAGGGGGCAGCCCCAGCATTTT

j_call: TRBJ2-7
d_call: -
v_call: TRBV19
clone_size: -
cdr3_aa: CASSIGRGDEQYF
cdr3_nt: TGTGCCAGTAGTATAGGCAGGGGGGACGAGCAGTACTTC

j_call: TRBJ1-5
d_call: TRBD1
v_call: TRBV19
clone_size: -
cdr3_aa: CASSIDPGQGEPQHF
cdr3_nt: TGTGCCAGTAGTATTGACCCAGGACAGGGGGAACCCCAGCATTTT